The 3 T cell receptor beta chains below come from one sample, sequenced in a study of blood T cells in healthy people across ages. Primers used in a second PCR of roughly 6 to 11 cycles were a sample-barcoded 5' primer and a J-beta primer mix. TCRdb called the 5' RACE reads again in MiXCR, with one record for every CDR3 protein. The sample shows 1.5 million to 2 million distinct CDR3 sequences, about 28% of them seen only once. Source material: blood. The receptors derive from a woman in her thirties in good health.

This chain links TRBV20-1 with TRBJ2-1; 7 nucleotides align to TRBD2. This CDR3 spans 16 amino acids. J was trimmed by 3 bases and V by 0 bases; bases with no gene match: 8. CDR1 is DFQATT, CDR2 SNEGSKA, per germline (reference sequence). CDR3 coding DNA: TGCAGTGCTAGAGATCCTAGGGGAGGGGACTACAATGAGCAGTTCTTC. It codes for CSARDPRGGDYNEQFF.

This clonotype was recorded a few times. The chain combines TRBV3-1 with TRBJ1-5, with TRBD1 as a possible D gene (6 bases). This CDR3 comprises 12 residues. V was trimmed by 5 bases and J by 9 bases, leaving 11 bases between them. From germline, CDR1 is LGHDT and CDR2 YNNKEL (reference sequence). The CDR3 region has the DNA TGTGCCAGCAGCAAGACAGGCCTGCCCCAGCATTTT. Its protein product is CASSKTGLPQHF.

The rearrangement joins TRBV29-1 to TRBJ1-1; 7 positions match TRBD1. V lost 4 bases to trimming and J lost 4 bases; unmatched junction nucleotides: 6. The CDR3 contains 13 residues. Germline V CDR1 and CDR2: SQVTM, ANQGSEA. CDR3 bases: TGCAGCGTTGGACAGGGCGGGAGCACTGAAGCTTTCTTT. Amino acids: CSVGQGGSTEAFF.